A single sample is the source of the 27 T cell receptor beta chains below, sequenced in a study of T cell repertoires in cytomegalovirus infection (dated by TCRdb to between 2018 and 2021). Sequencing instrument: Illumina HiSeq 1500. TCRdb cleaned the public reads at Q25 with fastp, built clones with MiXCR and kept in-frame beta chains. Rows are unified per CDR3 protein, each entry keeping the most common DNA and genes. The sample table lists about 460,000 distinct CDR3 sequences, about 11% of them with a count of one. The ten largest make up about 10% of the sample. The sample comprised PBMCs. Source of these receptors: a human donor in good health (CMV status not recorded). Some clones in this sample may be carry-over from other donors' samples.

At least ten counts were recorded for this clonotype. The chain carries TRBV7-3 and TRBJ2-1, with TRBD2 identical over 8 bases. The CDR3 totals 14 residues. The germline gives CDR1 SGHTA, CDR2 FQGTGA. Unmatched junction bases numbered 8, after V lost 5 bases and J lost 8 bases. The CDR3 is CASSLSGSLDEQFF. The CDR3 DNA is TGTGCCAGCAGCCTCAGCGGGAGTTTAGATGAGCAGTTCTTC.

This clonotype was seen a handful of times. The genes are TRBV23-1 and TRBJ2-2, with D uncertain. TRBV23-1 is noted as an ORF with a role that remains uncertain. Trimming shortened V by 5 bases and J by 6 bases, and 4 bases separated the two germline ends. This CDR3 spans 11 amino acids. The DNA for the CDR3 is TGCGCCAGCAGTAATTCCGGGGAGCTGTTTTTT. Protein product: CASSNSGELFF.

This clonotype showed up many times. The chain employs TRBV18 and TRBJ2-1; 8 bases align to TRBD2. There are 16 residues in the CDR3. V was clipped by 7 bases and J by 7 bases; unmatched bases: 15. Germline CDR1 and CDR2: KGHSH and LQKENI. The CDR3 loop is CASLGDGGRMQNEQFF. In DNA form, the CDR3 reads TGTGCCAGCTTAGGCGACGGCGGGAGGATGCAAAATGAGCAGTTCTTC.

This clonotype showed up many times. The chain joins TRBV23-1 to TRBJ2-4; D might be TRBD2 (5 bases). TRBV23-1 is an ORF, and what it does is uncertain. V shed 4 bases and J shed 4 bases, with 11 bases lying between them. This CDR3 has 14 residues. The CDR3 nucleotides are TGCGCCAGCAGTCCGATCAGGAGGAAAAACATTCAGTACTTC. Translation: CASSPIRRKNIQYF.

This clonotype was picked up a small number of times. The CDR3 reads CASSSPGTSGGVTDTQYF. The CDR3 nucleotides read TGTGCCAGCAGCTCCCCAGGGACTAGCGGGGGGGTCACAGATACGCAGTATTTT. The chain carries TRBV7-8 and TRBJ2-3; 16 bases are shared with TRBD2. Germline CDR1 and CDR2: SGHVS and FQNEAQ. CDR3 length: 18 residues. After removal of 4 bases from V and 2 bases from J, the junction contained 6 bases not matched to a gene.

This sequence joins TRBV7-9 and TRBJ1-6; no clear D gene. The germline gives CDR1 SEHNR, CDR2 FQNEAQ (reference sequence). V was trimmed by 5 bases and J by 11 bases, leaving 7 bases between them. CDR3 size: 11 residues. CDR3 loop: CASSPTPPLHF. The CDR3, as DNA: TGTGCCAGCAGCCCAACTCCACCCCTCCACTTT.

This clonotype was seen only a few times. The chain couples TRBV20-1 to TRBJ1-5; D is unresolved. Germline CDR1 is DFQATT and CDR2 is SNEGSKA (reference sequence). The length of the CDR3 is 12 residues. With 6 bases removed from V and 3 bases from J, the gap between germline ends came to 9 bases. CDR3 bases: TGCAGTGCCCTCGGGAACAATCAGCCCCAGCATTTT. Translated: CSALGNNQPQHF.

This clonotype was seen at least ten times. The chain combines TRBV3-1 with TRBJ1-1, with D uncertain. The CDR3 consists of 13 residues. Germline values: CDR1 LGHDT, CDR2 YNNKEL (reference sequence). The germline V and J ends were trimmed by 6 bases and 1 base, with 9 bases remaining between them. In nucleotides, the CDR3 is TGTGCCAGCAGTCATCTAGGGAACACTGAAGCTTTCTTT. This encodes CASSHLGNTEAFF.

At least ten counts were recorded for this clonotype. This chain connects TRBV7-2 to TRBJ2-3; TRBD2 is a possible D gene (5 bases). V lost 7 bases, J lost 0 bases, and 14 bases lay in between. CDR1 is SGHTA and CDR2 is FQGNSA in the germline V gene. The CDR3 sequence is 15 residues long. CDR3 in DNA: TGTGCCAGCACCGACACCGGCGGGAGCACAGATACGCAGTATTTT. This codes for CASTDTGGSTDTQYF.

In this sample, this clonotype turned up many times. This sequence joins TRBV7-2 and TRBJ2-4; D is unresolved. Germline CDR1 SGHTA, CDR2 FQGNSA. Trimming stripped 0 bases from V and 9 bases from J, with 9 bases between. This CDR3 is built from 13 residues. Here the CDR3 DNA reads TGTGCCAGCAGCTTAGCCCAGTACGGCATTCAGTACTTC. Translating gives CASSLAQYGIQYF.

The gene calls are TRBV20-1 and TRBJ1-6; no definite D call. Germline lookup yields CDR1 DFQATT and CDR2 SNEGSKA (reference sequence). The CDR3 length is 13 residues. Trimming cost V 3 bases and J 8 bases, with 11 bases left between them. The CDR3 bases are TGCAGTGCTAGGCGCCCGCCCGATTCACCCCTCCACTTT. Its translation is CSARRPPDSPLHF.

This clonotype was seen at least ten times. The rearrangement links TRBV6-1 to TRBJ1-2, with D hard to call. CDR3 length equals 12 residues. Trimming removed 6 bases at V and 8 bases at J, with 13 bases between. CDR1 and CDR2 from the germline V gene are MNHNS and SASEGT. The CDR3 protein is CASSPVGSGYTF. The CDR3 DNA reads TGTGCCAGCAGCCCCGTTGGATCGGGCTACACCTTC.

This chain uses TRBV10-3 with TRBJ1-2; D is uncertain. This CDR3 comprises 13 residues. Germline V lookup: CDR1 ENHRY, CDR2 SYGVKD. Deletions cut 0 bases from V and 10 bases from J, with 12 bases between. The CDR3 here is CAISESVGSVYTF. DNA of the CDR3: TGTGCCATCAGTGAGTCGGTAGGGTCGGTCTACACCTTC.

On this clonotype itself: Just one base apart from a much larger clone, this may be a read error. The CDR3 ends on some other residue instead of the conserved phenylalanine or tryptophan, so this is likely a read error. The chain recombines TRBV11-2 with TRBJ1-1; the D gene is possibly TRBD1 (6 bases). From germline, CDR1 is SGHAT and CDR2 FQNNGV. V dropped 6 bases and J dropped 1 base, with 18 bases sitting between them. The CDR3 runs to 16 residues. Here the CDR3 DNA reads TGTGCCAGCAGTCGCGACAAGACAGGCGCGAACACTGAAGCTTTCCTT. This sequence encodes CASSRDKTGANTEAFL.

This clonotype was seen only a few times. This chain links TRBV2 with TRBJ2-1, with TRBD2 matching over 7 bases. CDR3 length equals 16 residues. J gave up 5 bases and V 6 bases, and 13 bases lay outside the gene matches. From germline, CDR1 is SNHLY and CDR2 FYNNEI. The CDR3 nucleotides are TGTGCCAGCAGCCTACGATCTAGCGGCCGGAACAATGAGCAGTTCTTC. Encoded protein: CASSLRSSGRNNEQFF.

The V call is TRBV24-1, the J call TRBJ1-5, with a tentative D call TRBD1 (5 bases). The V end lost 5 bases, the J end lost 10 bases, and 14 bases lay between the germline ends. The CDR3 runs 13 residues. Looked up from germline, CDR1 is KGHDR and CDR2 is SFDVKD. The CDR3, as DNA: TGTGCCACCAGTGTAGGGATCGGGGCACCCCAGCATTTT. Encoded protein: CATSVGIGAPQHF.

This clonotype has ten or more counts. The chain combines TRBV28 with TRBJ2-2, with 8 nucleotides matching TRBD2. Germline CDR1 MDHEN, CDR2 SYDVKM. CDR3 length equals 19 residues. The J segment lost 3 bases and the V segment lost 6 bases, leaving 18 bases of the junction unmatched. The CDR3, as DNA: TGTGCCAGCAGCCCCCTGAGCGAGTCGGGAGGGCCAGACACCGGGGAGCTGTTTTTT. Translated, it gives CASSPLSESGGPDTGELFF.

The genes are TRBV18 and TRBJ1-5; 11 bases are shared with TRBD1. Looked up from germline, CDR1 is KGHSH and CDR2 is LQKENI. The CDR3 has 16 residues. J gave up 6 bases and V 6 bases, and 10 bases lay outside the gene matches. CDR3 amino acids: CASSLTGTGGLQPQHF. The CDR3 DNA follows: TGTGCCAGCTCGCTGACCGGGACAGGGGGTCTTCAGCCCCAGCATTTT.

The V gene is TRBV3-1, the J gene TRBJ1-3; tentatively, D is TRBD1 (6 bases). The CDR3 loop spans 14 amino acids. In germline, CDR1 is LGHDT, CDR2 YNNKEL (reference sequence). V was pared by 4 bases and J by 4 bases, with 11 bases between. The CDR3 DNA follows: TGTGCCAGCAGCCGATTGACAGGCGGAAACACCATATATTTT. Residues: CASSRLTGGNTIYF.

This clonotype was counted between two and nine times. The chain recombines TRBV5-1 with TRBJ2-5, with unresolved D. The germline V and J ends were trimmed by 3 bases and 2 bases, with 11 bases remaining between them. CDR1 is SGHRS and CDR2 is YFSETQ in the germline V gene. The CDR3 is 14 amino acids. This chain's CDR3 is CASSSSLSQETQYF. CDR3 DNA sequence: TGCGCCAGCAGCTCGTCCCTTTCTCAAGAGACCCAGTACTTC.

The sample holds many counts of this clonotype. The chain carries TRBV6-6 and TRBJ2-1; TRBD2 agrees at 7 bases. The J segment lost 8 bases and the V segment lost 6 bases, leaving 4 bases of the junction unmatched. This CDR3 region has 12 residues. Germline assignment: CDR1 MNHNY and CDR2 SVGAGI (reference sequence). The CDR3 is CASSLSGDEQFF. In DNA, the CDR3 is TGTGCCAGCAGCCTGAGCGGGGATGAGCAGTTCTTC.

In its sample, this clonotype was seen a few times. This chain's CDR3 is CSVLTGRETQYF. DNA of the CDR3: TGCAGCGTTCTCACAGGGAGAGAGACCCAGTACTTC. The chain carries TRBV29-1 and TRBJ2-5, with D possibly matching TRBD1 (6 bases). CDR1 is SQVTM and CDR2 is ANQGSEA in the germline V gene. Trimming took 5 bases from V and 4 from J, leaving 11 bases between them. The CDR3 has 12 residues. Variable domain in full (rest from reference TRBV29-1 and TRBJ2-5): SAVISQKPSRDICQRGTSLTIQCQVDSQVTMMFWYRQQPGQSLTLIATANQGSEATYESGFVIDKFPISRPNLTFSTLTVSNMSPEDSSIYLCSVLTGRETQYFGPGTRLLVL.

This clonotype was seen ten or more times. V is TRBV28 and J is TRBJ2-1; D remains ambiguous. This CDR3 is built from 14 residues. Germline V CDR1 and CDR2: MDHEN, SYDVKM. Trimming removed 2 bases at V and 0 bases at J, with 5 bases between. CDR3 sequence reads: CASSLRDSYNEQFF. CDR3 DNA: TGTGCCAGCAGTTTAAGGGACTCCTACAATGAGCAGTTCTTC.

This clonotype showed up just a few times. The rearrangement uses TRBV10-3 and TRBJ2-2, with TRBD1 identical over 10 bases. The junction had 8 bases not matched to a gene; V was cut back by 6 bases and J by 1 base. The CDR3 has 17 residues. Germline CDR1 is ENHRY and CDR2 is SYGVKD. The CDR3 loop reads CAIRDRGGTENTGELFF. CDR3 DNA: TGTGCCATCAGGGACAGGGGGGGGACGGAGAACACCGGGGAGCTGTTTTTT.

This clonotype was seen many times. The gene calls are TRBV6-6 and TRBJ2-1, with a weak D call TRBD2 (7 bases). There are 15 residues in the CDR3. V lost 4 bases, J lost 7 bases, and 17 bases lay in between. Germline V CDR1 and CDR2: MNHNY, SVGAGI (reference sequence). Here the CDR3 reads CASSSPWGGANEQFF. As DNA, the CDR3 is TGTGCCAGCAGTTCCCCGTGGGGGGGGGCAAATGAGCAGTTCTTC.

There are many counts of this clonotype. The V call is TRBV7-2, the J call TRBJ1-6; D gene uncertain. Trimming shortened V by 1 base and J by 9 bases, and 7 bases separated the two germline ends. The CDR3 is made up of 13 amino acids. Germline CDR1 SGHTA, CDR2 FQGNSA. CDR3 protein: CASSLVSASPLHF. The CDR3 nucleotides read TGTGCCAGCAGCTTAGTGTCAGCTTCACCCCTCCACTTT.

This clonotype occurred many times. This chain uses TRBV7-2 with TRBJ2-1, with 7 bases matching TRBD2. Germline lookup yields CDR1 SGHTA and CDR2 FQGNSA. The CDR3 sequence is 16 residues long. V lost 5 bases and J lost 5; bases outside the gene matches: 12. The CDR3 loop is CASSRNGPGGNNEQFF. CDR3 coding DNA: TGTGCCAGCAGCCGAAACGGGCCGGGAGGAAACAATGAGCAGTTCTTC.